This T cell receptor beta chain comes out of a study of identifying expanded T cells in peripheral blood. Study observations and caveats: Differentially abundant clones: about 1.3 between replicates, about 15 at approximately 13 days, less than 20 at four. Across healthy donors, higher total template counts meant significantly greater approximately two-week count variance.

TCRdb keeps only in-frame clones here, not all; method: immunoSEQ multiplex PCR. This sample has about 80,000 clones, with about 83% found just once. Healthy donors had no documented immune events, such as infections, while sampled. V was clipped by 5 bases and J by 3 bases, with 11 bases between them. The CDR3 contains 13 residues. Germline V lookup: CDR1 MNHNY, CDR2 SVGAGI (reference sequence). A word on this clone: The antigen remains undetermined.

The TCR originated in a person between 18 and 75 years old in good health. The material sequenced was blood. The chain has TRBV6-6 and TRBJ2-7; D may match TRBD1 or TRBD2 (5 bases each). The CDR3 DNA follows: TGTGCCAGCAGTCTCGGGGCCTTCTACGAGCAGTACTTC. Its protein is CASSLGAFYEQYF.